This T cell receptor beta chain was captured by sequencing in a study of blood T cell repertoires in COVID-19. Whole-study context: Sample material is recorded as cDNA or gDNA derived from T cells, B-cell-depleted T cells, or PBMCs.

Looked up from germline, CDR1 is MDHEN and CDR2 is SYDVKM. CDR3 length: 15 amino acids. Trimming stripped 5 bases from V and 7 bases from J, with 21 bases between. The data were produced by immunoSEQ multiplex PCR, yet TCRdb's version contains in-frame clones alone and is incomplete. The repertoire holds a few hundred thousand clones, with more than 80% as singletons. Each participant's cohort was designated according to participant-reported clinical history. The receptor's source is a man aged 25-45 years who had recovered from COVID-19. Material for sequencing was PBMCs or T cells enriched from blood (not recorded which). The J gene is TRBJ2-7, the V gene TRBV28, with D perhaps matching TRBD2 (7 bases). The CDR3 DNA reads TGTGCCAGCAGTCCGTCCTGGCAGGGGAGGGAGGAGCAGTACTTC. It encodes CASSPSWQGREEQYF.